This TCR beta chain was identified during a study of blood T cells in healthy people across ages. The study, taken as a whole, reports: A roughly linear age-dependent decrease characterized TCR beta diversity per million T cells.

It was with a sample-barcoded 5' primer and a J-beta primer mix that a second PCR of roughly 7 to 12 cycles was run. TCRdb fed the 5' RACE reads into MiXCR, producing one record per CDR3 protein. The repertoire has about 780,000 distinct CDR3 sequences, 35% to 50% of them found once; the top ten carry 15% to 20%. This clonotype was observed many times. Its matching antigen is unknown. The length of the CDR3 is 13 residues. The germline CDR1 and CDR2 sequences are SGDLS and YYNGEE. Trimming removed 0 bases from V and 6 bases from J, with 7 bases in between. This rearrangement joins TRBV9 to TRBJ1-5, with no clear D. The sequence was obtained from a man aged 80 or over in good health. Source material: blood. CDR3: CASSVGEFQPQHF. DNA for the CDR3: TGTGCCAGCAGCGTAGGGGAGTTTCAGCCCCAGCATTTT.